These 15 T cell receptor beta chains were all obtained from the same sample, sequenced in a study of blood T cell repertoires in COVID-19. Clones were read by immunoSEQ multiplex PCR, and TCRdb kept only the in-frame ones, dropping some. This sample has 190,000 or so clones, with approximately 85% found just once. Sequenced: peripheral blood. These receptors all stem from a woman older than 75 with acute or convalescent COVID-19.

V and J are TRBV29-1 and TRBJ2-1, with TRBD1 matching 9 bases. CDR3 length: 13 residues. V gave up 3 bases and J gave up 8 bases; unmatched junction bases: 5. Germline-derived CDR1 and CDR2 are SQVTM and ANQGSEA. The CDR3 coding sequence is TGCAGCGTTGACCCACGACAGGGGGATGAGCAGTTCTTC. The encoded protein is CSVDPRQGDEQFF.

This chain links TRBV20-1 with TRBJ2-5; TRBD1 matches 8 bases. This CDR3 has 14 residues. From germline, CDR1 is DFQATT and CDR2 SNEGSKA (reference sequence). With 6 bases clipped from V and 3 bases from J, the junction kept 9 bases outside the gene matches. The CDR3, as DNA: TGCAGTGCGAGTCCCCCGACAGGGGAAGAGACCCAGTACTTC. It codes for CSASPPTGEETQYF.

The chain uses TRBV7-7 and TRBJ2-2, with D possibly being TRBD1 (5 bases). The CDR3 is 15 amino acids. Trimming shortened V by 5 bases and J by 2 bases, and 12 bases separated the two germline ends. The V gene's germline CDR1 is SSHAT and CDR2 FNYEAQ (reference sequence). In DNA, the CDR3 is TGTGCCAGCAGCCCCGACAGTCTTAACACCGGGGAGCTGTTTTTT. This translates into CASSPDSLNTGELFF.

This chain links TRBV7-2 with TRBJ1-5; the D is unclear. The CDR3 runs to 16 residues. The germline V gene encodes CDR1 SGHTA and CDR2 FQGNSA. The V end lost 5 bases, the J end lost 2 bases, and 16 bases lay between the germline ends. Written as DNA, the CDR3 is TGTGCCAGCAGCGCCCGCCCCCGGGGAGGCAATCAGCCCCAGCATTTT. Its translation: CASSARPRGGNQPQHF.

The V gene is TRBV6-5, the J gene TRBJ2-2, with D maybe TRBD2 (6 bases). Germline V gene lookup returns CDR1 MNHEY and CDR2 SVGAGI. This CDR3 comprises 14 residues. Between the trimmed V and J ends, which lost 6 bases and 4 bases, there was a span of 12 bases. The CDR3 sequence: CASRPLGGTGELFF. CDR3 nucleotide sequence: TGTGCCAGCAGACCCCTCGGGGGCACCGGGGAGCTGTTTTTT.

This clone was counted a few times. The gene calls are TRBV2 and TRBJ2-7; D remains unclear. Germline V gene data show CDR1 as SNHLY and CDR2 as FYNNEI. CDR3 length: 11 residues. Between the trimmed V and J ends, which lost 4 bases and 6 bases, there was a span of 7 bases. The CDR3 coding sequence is TGTGCCAGCAGTGCACCCAGCGAGCAGTACTTC. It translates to CASSAPSEQYF.

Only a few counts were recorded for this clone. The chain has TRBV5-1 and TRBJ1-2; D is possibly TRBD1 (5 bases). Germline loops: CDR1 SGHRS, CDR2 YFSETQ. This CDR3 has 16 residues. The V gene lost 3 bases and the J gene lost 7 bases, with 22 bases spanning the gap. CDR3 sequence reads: CASSSPNQGGTAGYTF. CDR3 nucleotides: TGCGCCAGCAGCTCCCCCAACCAGGGAGGTACTGCTGGCTACACCTTC.

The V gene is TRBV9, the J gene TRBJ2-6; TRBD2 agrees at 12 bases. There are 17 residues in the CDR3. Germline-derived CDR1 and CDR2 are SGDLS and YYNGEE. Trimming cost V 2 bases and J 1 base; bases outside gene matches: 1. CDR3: CASSVGLAGSGANVLTF. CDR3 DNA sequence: TGTGCCAGCAGCGTTGGACTAGCGGGATCTGGGGCCAACGTCCTGACTTTC.

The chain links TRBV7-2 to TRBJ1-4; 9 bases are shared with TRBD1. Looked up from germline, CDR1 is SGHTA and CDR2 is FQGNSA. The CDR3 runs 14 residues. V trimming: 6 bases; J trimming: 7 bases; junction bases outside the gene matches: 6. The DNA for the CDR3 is TGTGCCAGCAGTACGGACAGGGGCCCTGAAAAACTGTTTTTT. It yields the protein CASSTDRGPEKLFF.

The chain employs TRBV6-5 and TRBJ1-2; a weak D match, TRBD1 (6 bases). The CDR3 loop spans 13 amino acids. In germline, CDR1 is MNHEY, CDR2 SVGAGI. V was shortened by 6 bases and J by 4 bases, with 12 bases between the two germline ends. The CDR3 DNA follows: TGTGCCAGCAGCGTCCGGGACACCTATGGCTACACCTTC. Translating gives CASSVRDTYGYTF.

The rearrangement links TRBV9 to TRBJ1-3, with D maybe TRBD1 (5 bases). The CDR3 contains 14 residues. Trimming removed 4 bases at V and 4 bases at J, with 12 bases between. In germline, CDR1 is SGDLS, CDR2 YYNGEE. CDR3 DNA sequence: TGTGCCAGCAGCTCCTTTCAGGGAGGAAACACCATATATTTT. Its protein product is CASSSFQGGNTIYF.

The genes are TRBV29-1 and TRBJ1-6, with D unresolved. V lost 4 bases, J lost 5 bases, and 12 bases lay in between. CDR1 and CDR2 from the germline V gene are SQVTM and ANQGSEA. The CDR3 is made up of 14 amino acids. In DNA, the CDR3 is TGCAGCGTTGGTGAGGGTGGGGATAATTCACCCCTCCACTTT. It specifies CSVGEGGDNSPLHF.

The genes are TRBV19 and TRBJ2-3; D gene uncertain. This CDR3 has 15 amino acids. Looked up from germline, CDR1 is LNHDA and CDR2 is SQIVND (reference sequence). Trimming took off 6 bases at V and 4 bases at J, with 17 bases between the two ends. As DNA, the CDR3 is TGTGCCAGTAGCCACCTTTGGCAAGAAGCAGATACGCAGTATTTT. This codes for CASSHLWQEADTQYF.

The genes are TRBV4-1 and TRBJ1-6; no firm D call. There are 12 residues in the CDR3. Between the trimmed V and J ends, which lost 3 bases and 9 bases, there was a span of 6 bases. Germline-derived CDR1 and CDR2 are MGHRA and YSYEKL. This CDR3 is CASSQGFSPLHF. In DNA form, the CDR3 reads TGCGCCAGCAGCCAGGGCTTTTCACCCCTCCACTTT.

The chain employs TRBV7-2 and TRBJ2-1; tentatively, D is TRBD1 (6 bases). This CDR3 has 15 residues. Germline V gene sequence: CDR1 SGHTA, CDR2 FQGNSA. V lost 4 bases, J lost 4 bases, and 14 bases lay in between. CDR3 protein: CASSSSITGYNEQFF. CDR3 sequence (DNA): TGTGCCAGCAGCTCGTCGATAACAGGGTACAATGAGCAGTTCTTC.